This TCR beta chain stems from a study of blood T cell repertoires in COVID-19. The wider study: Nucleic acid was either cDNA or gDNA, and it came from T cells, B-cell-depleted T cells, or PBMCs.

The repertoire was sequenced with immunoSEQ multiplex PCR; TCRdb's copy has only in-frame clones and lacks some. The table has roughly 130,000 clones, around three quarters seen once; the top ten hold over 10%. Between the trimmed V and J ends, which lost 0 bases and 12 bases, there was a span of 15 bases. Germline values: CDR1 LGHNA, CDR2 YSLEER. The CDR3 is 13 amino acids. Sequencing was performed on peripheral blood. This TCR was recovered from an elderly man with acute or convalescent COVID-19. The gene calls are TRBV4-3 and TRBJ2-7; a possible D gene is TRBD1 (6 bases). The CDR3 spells CASSQDIDDRRYF. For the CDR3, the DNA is TGCGCCAGCAGCCAAGATATCGACGACAGGAGGTACTTC.